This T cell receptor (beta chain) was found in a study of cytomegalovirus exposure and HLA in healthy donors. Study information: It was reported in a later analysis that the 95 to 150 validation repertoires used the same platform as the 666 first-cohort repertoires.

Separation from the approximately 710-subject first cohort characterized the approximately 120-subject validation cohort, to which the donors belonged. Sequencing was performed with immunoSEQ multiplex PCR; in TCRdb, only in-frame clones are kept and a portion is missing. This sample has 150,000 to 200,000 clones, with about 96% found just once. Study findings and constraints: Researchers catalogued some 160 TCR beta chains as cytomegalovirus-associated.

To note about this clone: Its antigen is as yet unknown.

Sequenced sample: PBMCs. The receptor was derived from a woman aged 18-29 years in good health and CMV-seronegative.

CDR3 bases: TGCAGCGTGCCCGCGGAAACCCTCTACAATGAGCAGTTCTTC. Protein sequence: CSVPAETLYNEQFF. The gene calls are TRBV29-1 and TRBJ2-1; the D is unclear. Trimming stripped 6 bases from V and 3 bases from J, with 15 bases between. Germline assignment: CDR1 SQVTM and CDR2 ANQGSEA. This CDR3 spans 14 amino acids.